These T cell receptor beta chains were read from a single sample in a study of blood T cell repertoires in COVID-19. Assay: immunoSEQ multiplex PCR; the TCRdb copy retains only in-frame clones and omits some. The sample comprises some 340,000 clones, 90% to 95% of which are singletons, and less than 4% rests with the top ten. Sequencing input: PBMCs or T cells enriched from blood (not recorded which). These receptors all come from a woman in her thirties who had been exposed to COVID-19. CDR3s include the opening cysteine and the closing phenylalanine or tryptophan. D genes are given only for firm matches. Part of the rows lack a size; the others show once, few, many or a class for expanded clones.

TRBV27,-,TRBJ1-1,17,-,TGTGCCAGCAGTTTATTAGGGCCAGGGGAAATGAACACTGAAGCTTTCTTT,CASSLLGPGEMNTEAFF
TRBV27,TRBD1,TRBJ2-7,15,-,TGTGCCAGCAGTTTACGGCTCCAGGGGGTCTACGAGCAGTACTTC,CASSLRLQGVYEQYF
TRBV20-1,-,TRBJ2-7,14,-,TGCAGTGCTAGTATGGGGGCAGGACTCTACGAGCAGTACTTC,CSASMGAGLYEQYF
TRBV11-2,-,TRBJ2-2,16,once,TGTGCCAGCAGGAACTCTATCGGCGGGGATATCTGGGAGCTGTTTTTT,CASRNSIGGDIWELFF
TRBV19,-,TRBJ2-5,13,-,TGTGCCAGTAGTATCGGCGGGCAGGAGACCCAGTACTTC,CASSIGGQETQYF
TRBV6-5,TRBD2,TRBJ2-1,15,-,TGTGCCAGCAGTCAACTAGCGGGGGGGCCCCATGAGCAGTTCTTC,CASSQLAGGPHEQFF
TRBV6-5,-,TRBJ1-1,14,-,TGTGCCAGCAGCTCCCCCGCAGCGCTCTCTGAAGCTTTCTTT,CASSSPAALSEAFF
TRBV7-9,TRBD1,TRBJ1-2,13,-,TGTGCCAGCAGCTGGGGACAGGGGGATGGCTACACCTTC,CASSWGQGDGYTF
TRBV3-1/TRBV3-2,TRBD1,TRBJ2-1,16,-,TGTGCCAGCAGCCCCCGAGGGGACAGGGGCCGCAATGAGCAGTTCTTC,CASSPRGDRGRNEQFF
TRBV15,-,TRBJ1-2,14,-,TGTGCCACCAGCAGAGATAGGACGTCGGGAGGCTACACCTTC,CATSRDRTSGGYTF
TRBV2,-,TRBJ1-4,14,-,TGTGCCAGCAGACCGGGACATTCGGGTGTAAAACTGTTTTTT,CASRPGHSGVKLFF
TRBV12-3/TRBV12-4,-,TRBJ1-2,13,once,TGTGCCGGCAGTTCCGCCGGGACAACGAGGGACACCTTC,CAGSSAGTTRDTF
TRBV12-3/TRBV12-4,TRBD1,TRBJ1-2,12,-,TGTGCCAGCAGTTTACAGGGGGGAGGCTACACCTTC,CASSLQGGGYTF
TRBV11-2,-,TRBJ1-1,15,-,TGTGCCAGCAGCACCCCACAGGGACCGAACACTGAAGCTTTCTTT,CASSTPQGPNTEAFF
TRBV5-6,-,TRBJ2-7,13,-,TGTGCCAGCAGCTTACCGGACAGCTACGAGCAGTACTTC,CASSLPDSYEQYF
TRBV6-5,-,TRBJ1-4,12,-,TGTGCCAGCAACACAGGGAACGAAAAACTGTTTTTT,CASNTGNEKLFF
TRBV5-1,TRBD1,TRBJ2-5,19,-,TGCGCCAGCAGCTTGTGGGGACAGGGGGCGCTTTTGGGCCAAGAGACCCAGTACTTC,CASSLWGQGALLGQETQYF
TRBV30,-,TRBJ2-5,12,few,TGTGCCTGGAGCACAGGGTGGGAGACCCAGTACTTC,CAWSTGWETQYF
TRBV19,-,TRBJ1-5,15,-,TGTGCCAGTAGCTCCTCTTCCTCAACTATACAGCCCCAGCATTTT,CASSSSSSTIQPQHF
TRBV6-5,TRBD1,TRBJ2-1,14,-,TGTGCCAGCAGTCGGACAGGGGGAGGGAATGAGCAGTTCTTC,CASSRTGGGNEQFF
TRBV6-6,TRBD1,TRBJ1-6,14,once,TGTGCCAGCAGTCCTACAGGGGGTAATTCACCCCTCCACTTT,CASSPTGGNSPLHF
TRBV7-6,TRBD2,TRBJ2-2,15,-,TGTGCCAGCAGCTTAGGGGGGGGAGCCACCGGGGAGCTGTTTTTT,CASSLGGGATGELFF
TRBV19,-,TRBJ2-3,12,-,TGTGCCAGTAGTGGGAGATGGGATACGCAGTATTTT,CASSGRWDTQYF
TRBV30,-,TRBJ2-7,12,-,TGTGCCTGGAGTTCCGCAGGGTACGAGCAGTACTTC,CAWSSAGYEQYF
TRBV14,-,TRBJ1-2,16,-,TGTGCCAGCAGCCAAGATCGGAGGGGAGCAGGGCTCGGCTACACCTTC,CASSQDRRGAGLGYTF
TRBV6-5,-,TRBJ2-3,13,-,TGTGCCAGCAGGCTACAGCCCACAGATACGCAGTATTTT,CASRLQPTDTQYF
TRBV20-1,-,TRBJ1-6,15,-,TGCAGTGCTAGTAGCCGGGCGGGGTATAATTCACCCCTCCACTTT,CSASSRAGYNSPLHF
TRBV6-5,TRBD1,TRBJ1-1,14,-,TGTGCCAGCAGCGTAGACAGGGGAGGGACTGAAGCTTTCTTT,CASSVDRGGTEAFF
TRBV6-1,-,TRBJ1-1,14,-,TGTGCCAGCAGTGCCCTTACAGGGTCAGCTGAAGCTTTCTTT,CASSALTGSAEAFF
TRBV2,TRBD1,TRBJ1-4,16,-,TGTGCCAGCAATGACGTCCGACAGGGAACTAATGAAAAACTGTTTTTT,CASNDVRQGTNEKLFF
TRBV3-1/TRBV3-2,TRBD1,TRBJ1-2,15,-,TGTGCCAGCAGCCAAGAAAGTAACAGGGGCTATGGCTACACCTTC,CASSQESNRGYGYTF
TRBV30,TRBD1,TRBJ1-2,14,-,TGTGCCTGGATGCCGGGACAGGCTATCTATGGCTACACCTTC,CAWMPGQAIYGYTF
TRBV4-1,-,TRBJ2-5,15,-,TGCGCCAGCAGCCAAGCTTGGCAGTTACAAGAGACCCAGTACTTC,CASSQAWQLQETQYF
TRBV20-1,-,TRBJ1-5,13,-,TGCAGTGCTAGTGGGGCCATGAATCAGCCCCAGCATTTT,CSASGAMNQPQHF
TRBV5-8,TRBD1,TRBJ1-4,17,once,TGTGCCAGCAGCTTTAATCAGGGGGCGAAGAGAGCCGAAAAACTGTTTTTT,CASSFNQGAKRAEKLFF